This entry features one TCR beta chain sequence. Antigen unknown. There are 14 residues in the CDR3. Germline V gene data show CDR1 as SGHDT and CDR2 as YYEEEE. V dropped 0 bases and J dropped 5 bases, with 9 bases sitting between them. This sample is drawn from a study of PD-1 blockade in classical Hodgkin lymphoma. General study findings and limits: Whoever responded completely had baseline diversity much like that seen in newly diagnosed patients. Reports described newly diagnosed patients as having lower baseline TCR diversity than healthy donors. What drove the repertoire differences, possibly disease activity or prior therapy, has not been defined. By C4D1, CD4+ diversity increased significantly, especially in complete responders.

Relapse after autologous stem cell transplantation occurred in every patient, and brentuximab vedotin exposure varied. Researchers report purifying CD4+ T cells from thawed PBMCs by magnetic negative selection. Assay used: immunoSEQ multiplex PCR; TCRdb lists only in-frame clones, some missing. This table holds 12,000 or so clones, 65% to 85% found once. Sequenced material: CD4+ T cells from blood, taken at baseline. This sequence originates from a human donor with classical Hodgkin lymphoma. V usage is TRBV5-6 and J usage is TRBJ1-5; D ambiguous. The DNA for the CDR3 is TGTGCCAGCAGCTTGGGGGTGGACCATCAGCCCCAGCATTTT. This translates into CASSLGVDHQPQHF. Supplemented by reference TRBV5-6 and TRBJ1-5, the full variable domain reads DAGVTQSPTHLIKTRGQQVTLRCSPKSGHDTVSWYQQALGQGPQFIFQYYEEEERQRGNFPDRFSGHQFPNYSSELNVNALLLGDSALYLCASSLGVDHQPQHFGDGTRLSIL.